The clone carrying this T cell receptor (beta chain) was found once. The data were obtained in a study of blood T cell repertoires in COVID-19. Study details: The United States, Italy and Spain were the sources of the acute and convalescent COVID-19 samples. In each case, the material was cDNA or gDNA derived from T cells, B-cell-depleted T cells, or PBMCs.

Study processing details: The authors estimated nucleated cell counts from reference gene primer amplification. Measured with immunoSEQ multiplex PCR; TCRdb has only the in-frame clones, and not every one. The V and J calls and the clone size are those of that table, but D and trimming were determined from the DNA. In the table there are under 200,000 clones, more than 75% of which are singletons. The sample taken for sequencing was peripheral blood. The source is a man aged 40-55 years with acute or convalescent COVID-19.

CDR3 bases: TGTGCCAGCAGCTTAGTCTTGGCAGGTGGATTTGAAGCTTTCTTT. The encoded protein is CASSLVLAGGFEAFF. The rearrangement uses TRBV7-2 and TRBJ1-1; no firm D call. The CDR3 extends over 15 amino acids. Trimming left V 1 base short and J 7 bases short, with 16 bases between. Germline lookup yields CDR1 SGHTA and CDR2 FQGNSA.